These T cell receptor beta chains were read from a single sample in a study of long-term antiretroviral therapy in people with HIV. Assay used: immunoSEQ multiplex PCR; TCRdb lists only in-frame clones, some missing. The sample lists 25,000 to 35,000 clones, 80% to 95% occurring once. Sequenced material: unsorted PBMCs, taken 3.1 years after starting antiretroviral therapy. The origin of the receptors is a man between 18 and 29 years old with HIV. CDR3s include the opening cysteine and the closing phenylalanine or tryptophan. The D gene is left open where the match is weak. Not all rows give a size; the values are once, few, many and, for expanded clones, a class.

clone size: -; J gene: TRBJ2-7; D gene: -; V gene: TRBV6-5; CDR3 DNA: TGTGCCAGCAGTTACTACCCGGGGAATTCCTACGAGCAGTACTTC; CDR3 protein: CASSYYPGNSYEQYF
clone size: -; J gene: TRBJ1-5; D gene: TRBD1; V gene: TRBV19; CDR3 DNA: TGTGCCAGTAGTACCTCCACAGGGGTAAATCAGCCCCAGCATTTT; CDR3 protein: CASSTSTGVNQPQHF
clone size: -; J gene: TRBJ2-3; D gene: -; V gene: TRBV6-6; CDR3 DNA: TGTGCCAGCAGTTACTCTAGGATAACTAGCACAGATACGCAGTATTTT; CDR3 protein: CASSYSRITSTDTQYF
clone size: -; J gene: TRBJ2-3; D gene: -; V gene: TRBV6-5; CDR3 DNA: TGTGCCACCCGGAAGGGACATGGGAGAACAGATACGCAGTATTTT; CDR3 protein: CATRKGHGRTDTQYF
clone size: -; J gene: TRBJ2-1; D gene: -; V gene: TRBV19; CDR3 DNA: TGTGCCAGTAGTATCCTCGGGCCCATAGGCAATGAGCAGTTCTTC; CDR3 protein: CASSILGPIGNEQFF
clone size: -; J gene: TRBJ1-2; D gene: TRBD1; V gene: TRBV7-8; CDR3 DNA: TGTGCCAGCAGCTCTCTAGGGGGACAGGCTGCGGATGGCTACACCTTC; CDR3 protein: CASSSLGGQAADGYTF
clone size: -; J gene: TRBJ1-2; D gene: -; V gene: TRBV7-2; CDR3 DNA: TGTGCCAGCAGCTTAAGCCGACAGACCTCTAACTATGGCTACACCTTC; CDR3 protein: CASSLSRQTSNYGYTF
clone size: -; J gene: TRBJ1-5; D gene: -; V gene: TRBV4-1; CDR3 DNA: TGCGCCAGCAGCCAAAGGTTTGGCAGCAATCAGCCCCAGCATTTT; CDR3 protein: CASSQRFGSNQPQHF
clone size: once; J gene: TRBJ2-5; D gene: TRBD2; V gene: TRBV9; CDR3 DNA: TGTGCCAGCAGCGTACTAGCGGGGGGGCGGGGACTCTCCGAGACCCAGTACTTC; CDR3 protein: CASSVLAGGRGLSETQYF
clone size: -; J gene: TRBJ2-7; D gene: -; V gene: TRBV7-2; CDR3 DNA: TGTGCCAGCAGCTTATCAGCCAGCTCCTACGAGCAGTACTTC; CDR3 protein: CASSLSASSYEQYF
clone size: few; J gene: TRBJ2-7; D gene: -; V gene: TRBV7-9; CDR3 DNA: TGTGCCAGCAGCTTCGACAGCACCTACGAGCAGTACTTC; CDR3 protein: CASSFDSTYEQYF
clone size: -; J gene: TRBJ2-7; D gene: TRBD1; V gene: TRBV5-1; CDR3 DNA: TGCGCCAGCAGCTTCGGGGACAGGGGAGGAAGCTCCTACGAGCAGTACTTC; CDR3 protein: CASSFGDRGGSSYEQYF
clone size: -; J gene: TRBJ2-7; D gene: -; V gene: TRBV18; CDR3 DNA: TGTGCCAGCTCAGCGGGACGGTTGTACGAGCAGTACTTC; CDR3 protein: CASSAGRLYEQYF
clone size: -; J gene: TRBJ2-2; D gene: -; V gene: TRBV5-1; CDR3 DNA: TGCGCCAACCTTCTGAGCACCGGGGAGCTGTTTTTT; CDR3 protein: CANLLSTGELFF
clone size: -; J gene: TRBJ1-2; D gene: -; V gene: TRBV4-3; CDR3 DNA: TGCGCCAGCAGCCAAGAGCAGGGGCCCTATGGCTACACCTTC; CDR3 protein: CASSQEQGPYGYTF
clone size: -; J gene: TRBJ1-5; D gene: -; V gene: TRBV18; CDR3 DNA: TGTGCCAGCTCACCACAGAGGGCGGATGATCAGCCCCAGCATTTT; CDR3 protein: CASSPQRADDQPQHF
clone size: once; J gene: TRBJ1-1; D gene: -; V gene: TRBV5-1; CDR3 DNA: TGCGCCAGCAGCTTTTTGGGGATTAAAGCTTTCTTT; CDR3 protein: CASSFLGIKAFF
clone size: -; J gene: TRBJ2-3; D gene: -; V gene: TRBV7-7; CDR3 DNA: TGTGCTAGCAGCCGACAAAGCACAGATACGCAGTATTTT; CDR3 protein: CASSRQSTDTQYF
clone size: -; J gene: TRBJ1-5; D gene: -; V gene: TRBV7-9; CDR3 DNA: TGTGCCAGCAGCTTAGCGCGGGTCAGCAATCAGCCCCAGCATTTT; CDR3 protein: CASSLARVSNQPQHF
clone size: -; J gene: TRBJ1-1; D gene: -; V gene: TRBV9; CDR3 DNA: TGTGCCAGCAGCCAAGCTCGGGAGACTGAAGCTTTCTTT; CDR3 protein: CASSQARETEAFF
clone size: -; J gene: TRBJ2-7; D gene: TRBD2; V gene: TRBV30; CDR3 DNA: TGTGCCTGCCATCCCTCTAGCGGCTCCTACGAGCAGTACTTC; CDR3 protein: CACHPSSGSYEQYF
clone size: once; J gene: TRBJ2-6; D gene: -; V gene: TRBV5-6; CDR3 DNA: TGTGCCAGCAGCTCCTGGGCTTTCTCTGGGGCCAACGTCCTGACTTTC; CDR3 protein: CASSSWAFSGANVLTF
clone size: -; J gene: TRBJ2-2; D gene: TRBD2; V gene: TRBV27; CDR3 DNA: TGTGCCAGCAGTGTGTTAAAGAGCGGGGGGGGTAACACCGGGGAGCTGTTTTTT; CDR3 protein: CASSVLKSGGGNTGELFF
clone size: -; J gene: TRBJ1-3; D gene: -; V gene: TRBV30; CDR3 DNA: TGTGCCTGGAATGGGTGGGGACGGTCTGGAAACACCATATATTTT; CDR3 protein: CAWNGWGRSGNTIYF
clone size: -; J gene: TRBJ1-5; D gene: -; V gene: TRBV29-1; CDR3 DNA: TGCAGCGTCGCTTCAGGGGCTGATCAGCCCCAGCATTTT; CDR3 protein: CSVASGADQPQHF
clone size: -; J gene: TRBJ2-2; D gene: -; V gene: TRBV5-1; CDR3 DNA: TGCGCCAGCAGCTCGAGAGGTCCCGACCCCGGGGAGCTGTTTTTT; CDR3 protein: CASSSRGPDPGELFF
clone size: -; J gene: TRBJ2-1; D gene: TRBD2; V gene: TRBV25-1; CDR3 DNA: TGTGCCAGCAGTAAGGGAGGGTCCTACAATGAGCAGTTCTTC; CDR3 protein: CASSKGGSYNEQFF
clone size: -; J gene: TRBJ2-7; D gene: -; V gene: TRBV5-8; CDR3 DNA: TGTGCCAGCAGCTTCCGGGGCGGCTACGAGCAGTACTTC; CDR3 protein: CASSFRGGYEQYF
clone size: -; J gene: TRBJ2-2; D gene: TRBD2; V gene: TRBV5-4; CDR3 DNA: TGTGCCAGCAGCTCCGGACTAGCGGGAGGGCCTCGGGAGCTGTTTTTT; CDR3 protein: CASSSGLAGGPRELFF
clone size: large; J gene: TRBJ2-7; D gene: TRBD1; V gene: TRBV5-4; CDR3 DNA: TGTGCCAGCAGCACGGAGGACAGGGACTACGAGCAGTACTTC; CDR3 protein: CASSTEDRDYEQYF
clone size: few; J gene: TRBJ2-7; D gene: TRBD2; V gene: TRBV7-6; CDR3 DNA: TGTGCCAGCAGCTTAGGGACTAGTGGGACCTACGAGCAGTACTTC; CDR3 protein: CASSLGTSGTYEQYF
clone size: -; J gene: TRBJ2-5; D gene: TRBD2; V gene: TRBV7-8; CDR3 DNA: TGTGCCAGCAGCTTGGGACTAGCGGCAACATACTTC; CDR3 protein: CASSLGLAATYF
clone size: once; J gene: TRBJ1-1; D gene: -; V gene: TRBV2; CDR3 DNA: TGTGCCAGTCGCCAGGGGACCTTGGAATGGGTCACTGAAGCTTTCTTT; CDR3 protein: CASRQGTLEWVTEAFF
clone size: -; J gene: TRBJ1-2; D gene: -; V gene: TRBV18; CDR3 DNA: TGTGCCAGCTCACTTCGAGCTTCCCAAGGGTATGGCTACACCTTC; CDR3 protein: CASSLRASQGYGYTF
clone size: -; J gene: TRBJ2-5; D gene: -; V gene: TRBV25-1; CDR3 DNA: TGTGCCAGCAGTGAATGGCGGGGCGGGGAGACCCAGTACTTC; CDR3 protein: CASSEWRGGETQYF
clone size: -; J gene: TRBJ2-7; D gene: -; V gene: TRBV11-2; CDR3 DNA: TGTGCCAGCAGCTTAGGACCGCCTCTCTACGAGCAGTACTTC; CDR3 protein: CASSLGPPLYEQYF
clone size: -; J gene: TRBJ1-5; D gene: -; V gene: TRBV4-1; CDR3 DNA: TGCGCCAGCAGCCAAGTTTCTACCGGGTCGTGGGTTGTGGCCCAGCATTTT; CDR3 protein: CASSQVSTGSWVVAQHF
clone size: -; J gene: TRBJ1-5; D gene: -; V gene: TRBV27; CDR3 DNA: TGTGCCAGCAAAGGGAATCCAAGCAATCAGCCCCAGCATTTT; CDR3 protein: CASKGNPSNQPQHF
clone size: -; J gene: TRBJ2-7; D gene: -; V gene: TRBV9; CDR3 DNA: TGTGCCAGCAGCGTAGGGACGGGAAGCTCCTACGAGCAGTACTTC; CDR3 protein: CASSVGTGSSYEQYF
clone size: -; J gene: TRBJ2-1; D gene: -; V gene: TRBV12-5; CDR3 DNA: TGTGCTAGTGGTTTGAACAGGGCCAATGAGCAGTTCTTC; CDR3 protein: CASGLNRANEQFF
clone size: -; J gene: TRBJ1-2; D gene: -; V gene: TRBV13; CDR3 DNA: TGTGCCAGCAGGGGGCGTAACTATGGCTACACCTTC; CDR3 protein: CASRGRNYGYTF
clone size: -; J gene: TRBJ2-1; D gene: TRBD2; V gene: TRBV9; CDR3 DNA: TGTGCCAGCAGCCCCATCGGCGGGAGGGTTAACAATGAGCAGTTCTTC; CDR3 protein: CASSPIGGRVNNEQFF
clone size: -; J gene: TRBJ2-1; D gene: TRBD1; V gene: TRBV7-2; CDR3 DNA: TGTGCCAGCAGCTTAGGACAGGGGAATGAGCAGTTCTTC; CDR3 protein: CASSLGQGNEQFF
clone size: -; J gene: TRBJ1-1; D gene: -; V gene: TRBV7-2; CDR3 DNA: TGTGCCAGCAGCCTCTCCGGGACCCCGACACTCACCTACTTT; CDR3 protein: CASSLSGTPTLTYF
clone size: -; J gene: TRBJ2-7; D gene: TRBD1; V gene: TRBV11-2; CDR3 DNA: TGTGCCAGCAGCCCGGGACAGATCTACGAGCAGTACTTC; CDR3 protein: CASSPGQIYEQYF
clone size: -; J gene: TRBJ2-7; D gene: -; V gene: TRBV5-1; CDR3 DNA: TGCGCCAGCAGACCGGAAGGGGGGACATCAGGCGAGCAGTACTTC; CDR3 protein: CASRPEGGTSGEQYF